This is a list of T cell receptor beta chains from one sample in a study of blood T cells in healthy people across ages. TCRdb analysed the 5' RACE reads with MiXCR anew, one entry per CDR3 protein. Here the sample spans 650,000 to 900,000 distinct CDR3 sequences, less than 80% being singletons. Specimen: blood. These TCRs come from a man aged 30 to 45 in good health. CDR3s include the opening cysteine and the closing phenylalanine or tryptophan. The order of the fields is clone size, V gene, D gene, J gene, CDR3 DNA, CDR3 protein. A D gene is named only where the DNA matches it firmly. The size field is filled for only some rows; it gives once, few, many or a size class.

abundance: NA
v_gene: TRBV5-4
d_gene: NA
j_gene: TRBJ2-5
CDR3nt: TGTGCCAGCAGCTTGCTTCCCTCAGAGACCCAGTACTTC
CDR3aa: CASSLLPSETQYF

abundance: NA
v_gene: TRBV2
d_gene: TRBD1
j_gene: TRBJ2-6
CDR3nt: TGTGCCAGCAGTGAACAGGGGGCGATGGGGGCCAACGTCCTGACTTTC
CDR3aa: CASSEQGAMGANVLTF

abundance: NA
v_gene: TRBV2
d_gene: NA
j_gene: TRBJ2-7
CDR3nt: TGTGCCAGCAGTGAATACAGAGAATACGAGCAGTACTTC
CDR3aa: CASSEYREYEQYF

abundance: few
v_gene: TRBV13
d_gene: NA
j_gene: TRBJ2-7
CDR3nt: TGTGCCAGCAGTTTAGGCAGGGCCTCCTACGAGCAGTACTTC
CDR3aa: CASSLGRASYEQYF

abundance: NA
v_gene: TRBV20-1
d_gene: NA
j_gene: TRBJ2-5
CDR3nt: TGCAGTGCTATCCAACAGGGTCGGGGAGAGACCCAGTACTTC
CDR3aa: CSAIQQGRGETQYF

abundance: NA
v_gene: TRBV29-1
d_gene: NA
j_gene: TRBJ1-2
CDR3nt: TGCAGCGCGTCCAGTGCCAATTATGGCTACACCTTC
CDR3aa: CSASSANYGYTF

abundance: few
v_gene: TRBV12-3/TRBV12-4
d_gene: NA
j_gene: TRBJ2-7
CDR3nt: TGTGCCAGCAGTGTAGAACTGGGGGACGAGCAGTACTTC
CDR3aa: CASSVELGDEQYF

abundance: few
v_gene: TRBV9
d_gene: NA
j_gene: TRBJ2-3
CDR3nt: TGTGCCAGCAGCCCCGGGGCTAGCGACCGCACAGATACGCAGTATTTT
CDR3aa: CASSPGASDRTDTQYF

abundance: NA
v_gene: TRBV20-1
d_gene: NA
j_gene: TRBJ2-7
CDR3nt: TGCAGTGCTAGCGGTGCGGACTCCTACGAGCAGTACTTC
CDR3aa: CSASGADSYEQYF

abundance: NA
v_gene: TRBV12-3/TRBV12-4
d_gene: TRBD2
j_gene: TRBJ2-3
CDR3nt: TGTGCCACTCGCTCCCCTCCCCCTAGCGGGGGGGTGGATACGCAGTATTTT
CDR3aa: CATRSPPPSGGVDTQYF

abundance: NA
v_gene: TRBV29-1
d_gene: NA
j_gene: TRBJ1-1
CDR3nt: TGCAGCTCAAGACTAGAGACTGAAGCTTTCTTT
CDR3aa: CSSRLETEAFF

abundance: NA
v_gene: TRBV7-8
d_gene: NA
j_gene: TRBJ1-2
CDR3nt: TGTGCCAGCAGATCTGGCGATGGAATCTATGGCTACACCTTC
CDR3aa: CASRSGDGIYGYTF

abundance: NA
v_gene: TRBV4-1
d_gene: TRBD2
j_gene: TRBJ2-5
CDR3nt: TGCGCCAGCAGCCAAGATCCGGGACTAGCCCAAGAGACCCAGTACTTC
CDR3aa: CASSQDPGLAQETQYF

abundance: NA
v_gene: TRBV5-1
d_gene: NA
j_gene: TRBJ2-5
CDR3nt: TGCGCCAGCAGCTTGGTTTATGCCAGACAGAAGGAGACCCAGTACTTC
CDR3aa: CASSLVYARQKETQYF

abundance: NA
v_gene: TRBV11-1
d_gene: NA
j_gene: TRBJ2-5
CDR3nt: TGTGCCAGCAGCTTAGAGGGGGTCTCAAGATTGGGGACCCAGTACTTC
CDR3aa: CASSLEGVSRLGTQYF